This T cell receptor beta chain was recovered during a study of blood T cell repertoires in COVID-19. Overall study context: Both acute and convalescent COVID-19 samples were obtained from the United States, Italy and Spain.

This table comes from immunoSEQ multiplex PCR, and its TCRdb copy is limited to in-frame clones, with some not included. The table shows about 260,000 clones, with 80% to 90% occurring only once. The sample holds one count of this clone. Cohorts were determined from participant-reported clinical history. There are 15 residues in the CDR3. V lost 1 base to trimming and J lost 6 bases, with 15 bases between them. Germline V CDR1 and CDR2: SGHTA, FQGNSA. Sequencing was carried out using PBMCs or T cells enriched from blood (not recorded which). This clonotype originated in a man aged 50 to 59 who had been exposed to COVID-19. This rearrangement joins TRBV7-2 to TRBJ1-2; D possibly corresponds to TRBD1 (5 bases). The CDR3 DNA follows: TGTGCCAGCAGCTTAGAAGTCCCGGGAGGGGATGGCTACACCTTC. Protein sequence: CASSLEVPGGDGYTF.